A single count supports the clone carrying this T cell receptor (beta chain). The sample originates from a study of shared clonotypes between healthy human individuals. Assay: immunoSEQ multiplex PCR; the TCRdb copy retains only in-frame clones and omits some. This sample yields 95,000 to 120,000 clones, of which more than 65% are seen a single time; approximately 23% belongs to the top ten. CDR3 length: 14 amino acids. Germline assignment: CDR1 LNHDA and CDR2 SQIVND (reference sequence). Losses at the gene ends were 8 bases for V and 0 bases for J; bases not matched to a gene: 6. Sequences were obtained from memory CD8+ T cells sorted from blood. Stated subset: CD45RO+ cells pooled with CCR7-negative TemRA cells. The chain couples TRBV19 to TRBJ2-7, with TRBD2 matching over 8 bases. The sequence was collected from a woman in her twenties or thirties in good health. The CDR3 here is CASQPGTSSYEQYF. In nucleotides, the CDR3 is TGTGCCAGTCAGCCCGGGACTAGCTCCTACGAGCAGTACTTC.